Listed here are 5 T cell receptor beta chains from one sample, sequenced in a study of T cell repertoires in cytomegalovirus infection. MiXCR was run by TCRdb on the reads, yielding one entry per CDR3 protein. The repertoire holds fewer than 850,000 distinct CDR3 sequences, with around 29% as singletons. These receptors have no known antigen. Material: cultured CD8+ T cells from PBMCs, obtained from culture after CMV antigen stimulation. These receptors were obtained from a human donor in good health (CMV status not recorded). Some clones in this sample may be carry-over from other donors' samples.

This clonotype came up a few times. V gene TRBV29-1 combines with J gene TRBJ1-1; D is ambiguous. Trimming took 2 bases from V and 5 from J, leaving 12 bases between them. CDR1 and CDR2 from the germline V gene are SQVTM and ANQGSEA. The CDR3 covers 13 residues. CDR3 region: CSVETGVGTEAFF. CDR3 bases: TGCAGCGTTGAAACTGGCGTTGGAACTGAAGCTTTCTTT.

This chain joins TRBV7-2 and TRBJ1-2; possible D gene TRBD1, 5 bases. CDR1 SGHTA and CDR2 FQGNSA come from the germline V gene. V was clipped by 1 base and J by 4 bases, with 16 bases between them. The CDR3 extends over 16 amino acids. The CDR3 protein is CASSLETAAPLYGYTF. In nucleotides, the CDR3 is TGTGCCAGCAGCTTAGAGACAGCTGCGCCCCTCTATGGCTACACCTTC.

This chain uses TRBV7-8 with TRBJ1-1; 7 positions match TRBD1. J gave up 4 bases and V 4 bases, and 12 bases lay outside the gene matches. This CDR3 has 16 residues. Germline V lookup: CDR1 SGHVS, CDR2 FQNEAQ. The CDR3 DNA sequence: TGTGCCAGCAGCTCCAATACAGGGGAAGGGGGCACTGAAGCTTTCTTT. Translated, it gives CASSSNTGEGGTEAFF.

Many counts were recorded for this clonotype. This chain links TRBV6-1 with TRBJ2-7; D is undetermined. In germline, CDR1 is MNHNS, CDR2 SASEGT. The CDR3 runs 16 residues. Trimming pared 2 bases from V and 5 bases from J, leaving 19 bases between. This CDR3 is CASSENIRVLHHEQYV. As DNA, the CDR3 is TGTGCCAGCAGTGAAAATATAAGGGTTCTCCACCACGAGCAGTACGTC.

A few counts support this clonotype. The rearrangement uses TRBV5-4 and TRBJ1-2; TRBD1 agrees at 9 bases. The CDR3 loop spans 18 amino acids. V lost 4 bases and J lost 6; bases outside the gene matches: 19. Germline-derived CDR1 and CDR2 are SGHNT and YYREEE (reference sequence). CDR3 protein: CASSGTGTGNHKVNGYTF. CDR3 bases: TGTGCCAGCAGCGGCACCGGGACAGGGAATCATAAAGTTAATGGCTACACCTTC.